This is a list of T cell receptor beta chains from one sample in a study of cytomegalovirus exposure and HLA in healthy donors. Using immunoSEQ multiplex PCR, the repertoire was profiled, and TCRdb retains in-frame clones only, with some absent. The data hold 95,000 to 110,000 clones, with roughly 82% observed a single time. Sequencing was performed on PBMCs. Source of these receptors: a man under 40 in good health and CMV-seropositive. CDR3s include the opening cysteine and the closing phenylalanine or tryptophan. A D gene is named only where the DNA matches it firmly. The listing skips clone size in some rows; elsewhere it reads once, few, many or a size class.

CDR3aa,CDR3nt,len,v_gene,j_gene,abundance,d_gene
CATGGGGEETQYF,TGTGCCACTGGCGGTGGAGGGGAGGAGACCCAGTACTTC,13,TRBV15,TRBJ2-5,.,.
CASSGQVHTEAFF,TGTGCCAGCAGTGGACAGGTTCACACTGAAGCTTTCTTT,13,TRBV6-1,TRBJ1-1,.,.
CSVDGANYGYTF,TGCAGCGTTGACGGAGCTAACTATGGCTACACCTTC,12,TRBV29-1,TRBJ1-2,once,.
CASSWGGAAAEQFF,TGTGCCAGCAGTTGGGGCGGGGCGGCCGCTGAGCAGTTCTTC,14,TRBV6-4,TRBJ2-1,.,.
CASSPLEGGSSYNEQFF,TGTGCCAGCAGCCCGCTCGAGGGAGGCAGCTCCTACAATGAGCAGTTCTTC,17,TRBV7-8,TRBJ2-1,.,.
CAISGMTGVGNTIYF,TGTGCCATCAGTGGTATGACAGGGGTGGGAAACACCATATATTTT,15,TRBV10-3,TRBJ1-3,.,TRBD1
CATELGQGRWEQYF,TGCGCCACTGAATTGGGACAGGGTAGGTGGGAGCAGTACTTC,14,TRBV10-2,TRBJ2-7,.,TRBD1
CASSETSGGLSSYEQYF,TGTGCCAGCAGTGAAACTAGCGGGGGATTGAGCTCCTACGAGCAGTACTTC,17,TRBV2,TRBJ2-7,.,TRBD2
CASSLEGTSGGAYNEQFF,TGCGCCAGCAGCTTGGAAGGGACTAGCGGGGGGGCGTACAATGAGCAGTTCTTC,18,TRBV5-1,TRBJ2-1,.,TRBD2
CASRAIEGPYGYTF,TGTGCCAGCAGGGCTATAGAGGGCCCCTATGGCTACACCTTC,14,TRBV6-6,TRBJ1-2,few,.
CASSDAAGENTGELFF,TGTGCCAGCAGCGATGCCGCGGGAGAGAACACCGGGGAGCTGTTTTTT,16,TRBV7-9,TRBJ2-2,.,TRBD2
CASSSSGGALQGQPQHF,TGTGCCAGCAGCTCATCCGGGGGGGCCCTCCAGGGTCAGCCCCAGCATTTT,17,TRBV7-8,TRBJ1-5,.,.
CASSLARGSMNTEAFF,TGTGCCAGCAGCTTGGCCAGGGGATCCATGAACACTGAAGCTTTCTTT,16,TRBV5-8,TRBJ1-1,.,.